Following are 4 T cell receptor beta chains from one sample sequenced in a study of cytotoxic CD8 clonotypes in ibrutinib-treated CLL. Produced via immunoSEQ multiplex PCR; TCRdb's table is partial and in-frame only. The sample yields hundreds of thousands of clones, under 75% seen once. The specimen was PBMCs, collected after 24 months of ibrutinib treatment. These receptors originate from a human donor with chronic lymphocytic leukemia.

The sample holds one count of this clone. The genes are TRBV5-1 and TRBJ2-3, with D maybe TRBD2 (6 bases). Germline loops: CDR1 SGHRS, CDR2 YFSETQ. There are 16 residues in the CDR3. V lost 4 bases, J lost 3 bases, and 18 bases lay in between. The chain's CDR3 is CASSEVPGVGTDTQYF. CDR3 nucleotides: TGCGCCAGCAGCGAAGTCCCGGGAGTTGGGACAGATACGCAGTATTTT.

V usage is TRBV11-2 and J usage is TRBJ1-5; unclear D gene. The CDR3 covers 13 residues. Trimming stripped 1 base from V and 6 bases from J, with 7 bases between. Germline V gene lookup returns CDR1 SGHAT and CDR2 FQNNGV. The CDR3 nucleotides read TGTGCCAGCAGCTTAGTGGCATCTCAGCCCCAGCATTTT. This encodes CASSLVASQPQHF.

This chain links TRBV18 with TRBJ2-7, with a weak D call TRBD2 (5 bases). The CDR3 has 14 residues. Trimming shortened V by 7 bases and J by 2 bases, and 15 bases separated the two germline ends. Germline CDR1 and CDR2: KGHSH and LQKENI. CDR3 bases: TGTGCCAGCTTTTCAACCGGGGTCCCCTACGAGCAGTACTTC. Its translation: CASFSTGVPYEQYF.

This rearrangement joins TRBV11-2 to TRBJ2-1; D may correspond to TRBD1 or TRBD2 (5 bases each). Trimming removed 0 bases at V and 2 bases at J, with 8 bases between. The CDR3 is 15 amino acids. Germline CDR1 is SGHAT and CDR2 is FQNNGV. CDR3 DNA sequence: TGTGCCAGCAGCTTAGATCAGGGACCCTACAATGAGCAGTTCTTC. Amino acid sequence: CASSLDQGPYNEQFF.